This T cell receptor (beta chain) was identified during a study of cytomegalovirus exposure and HLA in healthy donors. With 60 Vbeta and 13 Jbeta primers, the PCR was carried out. Profiled with immunoSEQ multiplex PCR; TCRdb holds only in-frame clones, not every one. The repertoire shows 100,000 to 150,000 clones; the top ten hold less than 3.5%. Nominally healthy donors were sampled, though unrecorded immune exposures were likely. The study, taken as a whole, reports: Three CMV-associated chains were confirmed in vitro to be specific for CMV antigens. Later on, a genetic analysis was performed. It linked a missense variant in DCLRE1C with V- and J-gene trimming of TCR beta. A reported reduction in N-insertions relative to the 666-donor mean was seen in an Asian-associated ancestry cluster in a later analysis.

Details on this clone: Antigen specificity is unknown.

The sequence came from a man aged 25 to 45 in good health and CMV-seronegative. The sequencing sample was made of PBMCs.

CDR3 DNA sequence: TGCGCCAGCAGCATAACAACCGGGACTAGCTGGCCTGGGCAGTTCTTC. This translates into CASSITTGTSWPGQFF. The genes are TRBV5-1 and TRBJ2-1; TRBD2 matches at 9 bases. This CDR3 comprises 16 residues. Germline trimming cut 4 bases from V and 12 bases from J; bases unmatched to any gene: 17. Germline loops: CDR1 SGHRS, CDR2 YFSETQ.